This TCR beta chain was documented in a study of T cell changes during pregnancy in multiple sclerosis. The germline gives CDR1 SGHVS, CDR2 FNYEAQ. Trimming removed 2 bases at V and 1 base at J, with 10 bases between. This CDR3 spans 15 amino acids. TCRdb's copy holds only in-frame clones and misses some; the assay was immunoSEQ multiplex PCR. Here the sample spans roughly 61,000 clones, over 85% being singletons. Material: peripheral blood, obtained in the first trimester of pregnancy. This chain uses TRBV7-6 with TRBJ2-3; D is uncertain. The receptor was isolated from a female donor in good health, enrolled as a control in a pregnancy study. This CDR3 is CASSLMVSGTDTQYF. In nucleotides, the CDR3 is TGTGCCAGCAGCTTAATGGTCAGTGGCACAGATACGCAGTATTTT.